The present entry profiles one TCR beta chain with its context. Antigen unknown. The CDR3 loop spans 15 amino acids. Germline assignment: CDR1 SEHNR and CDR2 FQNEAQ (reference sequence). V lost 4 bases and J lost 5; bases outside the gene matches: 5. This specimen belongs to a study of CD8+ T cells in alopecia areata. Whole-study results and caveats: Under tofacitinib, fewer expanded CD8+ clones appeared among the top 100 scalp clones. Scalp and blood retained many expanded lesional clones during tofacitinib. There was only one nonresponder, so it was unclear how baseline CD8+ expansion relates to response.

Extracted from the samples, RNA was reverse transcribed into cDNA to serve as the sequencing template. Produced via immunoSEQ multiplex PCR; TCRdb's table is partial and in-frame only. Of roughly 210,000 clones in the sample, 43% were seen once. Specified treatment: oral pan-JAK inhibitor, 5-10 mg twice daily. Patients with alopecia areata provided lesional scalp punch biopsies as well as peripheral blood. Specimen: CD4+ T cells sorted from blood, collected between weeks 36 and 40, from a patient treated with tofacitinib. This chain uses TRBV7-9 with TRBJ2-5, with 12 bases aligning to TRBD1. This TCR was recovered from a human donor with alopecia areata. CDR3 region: CASSSGTGGLETQYF. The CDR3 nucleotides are TGTGCCAGCAGCTCCGGGACAGGGGGCTTGGAGACCCAGTACTTC.